Detailed here is one TCR beta chain. Its antigen is not known. The table came from immunoSEQ multiplex PCR; TCRdb's copy has only in-frame clones and leaves some out. The sample includes some 120,000 clones, about nine tenths of them seen just once. These data belong to a study of CD4+ T cells in melanoma. Findings and caveats of the study: CD8+ T cell, macrophage and B cell function reportedly correlated with neoantigen-specific CD4+ T cells.

The sequencing sample was made of peripheral blood. This clonotype originated in a human donor with melanoma.

The CDR3 reads CASSAYSMGNTGELFF. The DNA of the CDR3 is TGTGCCAGCAGCGCATATTCGATGGGGAACACCGGGGAGCTGTTTTTT. The chain is built from TRBV7-2 and TRBJ2-2; the D is unclear. The V end was cut by 5 bases, the J end by 1 base, with 14 bases between. The CDR3 consists of 16 residues. Germline values: CDR1 SGHTA, CDR2 FQGNSA. The full variable domain, completed using reference TRBV7-2 and TRBJ2-2, is GAGVSQSPSNKVTEKGKDVELRCDPISGHTALYWYRQSLGQGLEFLIYFQGNSAPDKSGLPSDRFSAERTGGSVSTLTIQRTQQEDSAVYLCASSAYSMGNTGELFFGEGSRLTVL.